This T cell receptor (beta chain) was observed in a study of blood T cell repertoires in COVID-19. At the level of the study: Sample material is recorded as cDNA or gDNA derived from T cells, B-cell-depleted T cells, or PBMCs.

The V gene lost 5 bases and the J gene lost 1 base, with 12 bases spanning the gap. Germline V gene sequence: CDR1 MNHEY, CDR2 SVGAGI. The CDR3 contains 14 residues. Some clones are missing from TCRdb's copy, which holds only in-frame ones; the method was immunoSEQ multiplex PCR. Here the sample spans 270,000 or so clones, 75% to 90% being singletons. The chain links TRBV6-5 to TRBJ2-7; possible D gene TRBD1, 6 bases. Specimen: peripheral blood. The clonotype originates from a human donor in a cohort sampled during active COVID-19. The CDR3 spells CASSNNRVSYEQYF. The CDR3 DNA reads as TGTGCCAGCAGTAACAACAGGGTTTCCTACGAGCAGTACTTC.